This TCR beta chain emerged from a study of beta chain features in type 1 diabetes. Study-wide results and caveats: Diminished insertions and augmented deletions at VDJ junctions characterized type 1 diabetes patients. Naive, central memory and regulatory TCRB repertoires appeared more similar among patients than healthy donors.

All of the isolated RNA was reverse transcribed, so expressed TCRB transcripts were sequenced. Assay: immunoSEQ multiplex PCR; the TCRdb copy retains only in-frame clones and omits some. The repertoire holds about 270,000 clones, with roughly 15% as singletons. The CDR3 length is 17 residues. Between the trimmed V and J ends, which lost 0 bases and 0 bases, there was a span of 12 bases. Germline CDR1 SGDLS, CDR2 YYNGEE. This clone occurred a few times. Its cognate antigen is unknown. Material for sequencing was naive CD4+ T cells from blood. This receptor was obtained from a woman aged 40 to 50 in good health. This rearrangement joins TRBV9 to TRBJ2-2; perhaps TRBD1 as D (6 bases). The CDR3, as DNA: TGTGCCAGCAGCGTAGCTTCAGGGGCTACGAACACCGGGGAGCTGTTTTTT. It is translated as CASSVASGATNTGELFF.